Following are 26 T cell receptor beta chains from one sample sequenced in a study of shared clonotypes between healthy human individuals. TCRdb's copy holds only in-frame clones and misses some; the assay was immunoSEQ multiplex PCR. The table lists approximately 500,000 clones, about four fifths of them singletons. Specimen: PBMCs. Receptors were obtained from a woman between 40 and 50 years old in good health. Some clones in this sample may be carry-over from other donors' samples.

Here the CDR3 DNA reads TGTGCCAGCAGCTTAGCGGGTTTGGAGAACACCGGGGAGCTGTTTTTT. This encodes CASSLAGLENTGELFF. The V and J genes are TRBV7-2 and TRBJ2-2; no firm D call. Per germline, CDR1 SGHTA and CDR2 FQGNSA. CDR3 length: 16 residues. Trimming removed 0 bases from V and 1 base from J, with 9 bases in between.

The chain carries TRBV5-1 and TRBJ2-5; D is perhaps TRBD1 (5 bases). This CDR3 is built from 14 residues. Germline V gene sequence: CDR1 SGHRS, CDR2 YFSETQ. The V and J ends lost 6 bases and 1 base respectively, with 13 bases between them. CDR3 loop: CASTAGSTQETQYF. The CDR3 coding sequence is TGCGCCAGCACCGCAGGGTCCACCCAAGAGACCCAGTACTTC.

V gene TRBV28 combines with J gene TRBJ1-2, with 10 positions matching TRBD1. Trimming cost V 6 bases and J 6 bases; bases outside gene matches: 4. Germline V gene data show CDR1 as MDHEN and CDR2 as SYDVKM. The CDR3 is 13 amino acids. The CDR3, as DNA: TGTGCCAGCAGCCAAGGGACAGGGGATGGCTACACCTTC. The encoded protein is CASSQGTGDGYTF.

Only one count was recorded for this clone. This chain uses TRBV5-6 with TRBJ1-2; 9 bases align to TRBD1. Germline-derived CDR1 and CDR2 are SGHDT and YYEEEE. The CDR3 consists of 14 residues. The junction had 9 bases not matched to a gene; V was cut back by 4 bases and J by 8 bases. The CDR3 reads CASSPTTGTGGYTF. The CDR3 DNA sequence: TGTGCCAGCAGCCCAACGACAGGGACAGGGGGCTACACCTTC. Combining the CDR3 with reference TRBV5-6 and TRBJ1-2 gives the whole variable domain DAGVTQSPTHLIKTRGQQVTLRCSPKSGHDTVSWYQQALGQGPQFIFQYYEEEERQRGNFPDRFSGHQFPNYSSELNVNALLLGDSALYLCASSPTTGTGGYTFGSGTRLTVV.

The gene calls are TRBV19 and TRBJ2-7; D is tentatively TRBD1 or TRBD2 (6 bases each). The CDR3 spans 14 residues. Trimming left V 4 bases short and J 7 bases short, with 17 bases between. The germline CDR1 and CDR2 sequences are LNHDA and SQIVND (reference sequence). DNA for the CDR3: TGTGCCAGTAGTAAAGGCGGGACACTCCGTGAGCAGTACTTC. Encoded protein: CASSKGGTLREQYF.

V and J are TRBV13 and TRBJ1-3, with unresolved D. V was shortened by 0 bases and J by 1 base, with 10 bases between the two germline ends. CDR1 PRHDT and CDR2 FYEKMQ come from the germline V gene (reference sequence). This CDR3 has 16 residues. The CDR3 DNA follows: TGTGCCAGCAGCTTAGGCAATCACGCATCTGGAAACACCATATATTTT. It encodes CASSLGNHASGNTIYF. The whole variable domain, remainder taken from reference TRBV13 and TRBJ1-3, is AAGVIQSPRHLIKEKRETATLKCYPIPRHDTVYWYQQGPGQDPQFLISFYEKMQSDKGSIPDRFSAQQFSDYHSELNMSSLELGDSALYFCASSLGNHASGNTIYFGEGSWLTVV.

To note about this clone: Other DNA sequences of this sample code for an identical CDR3. V and J are TRBV11-2 and TRBJ2-1; D is possibly TRBD1 or TRBD2 (5 bases each). The V gene lost 1 base and the J gene lost 0 bases, with 7 bases spanning the gap. CDR3 length: 15 residues. CDR1 is SGHAT, CDR2 FQNNGV, per germline. As DNA, the CDR3 is TGTGCCAGCAGCTTAGGGGGGAGCTCCTACAATGAGCAGTTCTTC. Protein product: CASSLGGSSYNEQFF.

The rearrangement joins TRBV11-2 to TRBJ2-1; TRBD2 is a possible D gene (5 bases). The germline V gene encodes CDR1 SGHAT and CDR2 FQNNGV. V shed 6 bases and J shed 3 bases, with 18 bases lying between them. The CDR3 runs 16 residues. CDR3 region: CASRVSASRGYNEQFF. The CDR3, as DNA: TGTGCCAGCAGGGTAAGCGCTAGCCGGGGCTACAATGAGCAGTTCTTC.

The chain carries TRBV6-6 and TRBJ1-2; D is undetermined. Per the germline V gene, CDR1 is MNHNY and CDR2 is SVGAGI (reference sequence). The CDR3 length is 14 residues. V was shortened by 0 bases and J by 3 bases, with 8 bases between the two germline ends. CDR3 residues: CASSYSRIDYGYTF. The CDR3 DNA follows: TGTGCCAGCAGTTACTCGAGGATCGACTATGGCTACACCTTC.

To note about this clone: The likely explanation is a read error, given a far larger clone one base away. Other DNA sequences in the same sample also yield this CDR3. CDR3 loop: CAWSQGPNEQFF. CDR3 in DNA: TGTGCCTGGAGTCAGGGGCCCAATGAACAGTTCTTC. This chain joins TRBV30 and TRBJ2-1, with D tentatively TRBD1 (6 bases). This CDR3 region has 12 residues. The germline V gene has CDR1 GTSNPN and CDR2 SVGIG (reference sequence).

The chain links TRBV5-1 to TRBJ2-7, with D possibly TRBD2 on 6 matching bases. Germline V gives CDR1 SGHRS, CDR2 YFSETQ. V lost 0 bases and J 5 bases, leaving 12 bases between the germline ends. CDR3 size: 14 residues. The CDR3 here is CASSLVGSLHEQYF. In DNA form, the CDR3 reads TGCGCCAGCAGCTTGGTCGGGAGTCTCCACGAGCAGTACTTC. The full variable domain, completed using reference TRBV5-1 and TRBJ2-7, is KAGVTQTPRYLIKTRGQQVTLSCSPISGHRSVSWYQQTPGQGLQFLFEYFSETQRNKGNFPGRFSGRQFSNSRSEMNVSTLELGDSALYLCASSLVGSLHEQYFGPGTRLTVT.

The V call is TRBV28, the J call TRBJ2-5; D gene unclear. This CDR3 is built from 15 residues. Per the germline V gene, CDR1 is MDHEN and CDR2 is SYDVKM. V gave up 2 bases and J gave up 1 base, with 11 bases separating them. CDR3 sequence reads: CASSLSLGAQETQYF. The CDR3, as DNA: TGTGCCAGCAGTTTAAGTTTGGGCGCCCAAGAGACCCAGTACTTC.

The rearrangement uses TRBV30 and TRBJ2-4; the match to TRBD2 covers 7 bases. The CDR3 has 15 residues. Losses at the gene ends were 1 base for V and 8 bases for J; bases not matched to a gene: 11. Per the germline V gene, CDR1 is GTSNPN and CDR2 is SVGIG (reference sequence). In DNA, the CDR3 is TGTGCCTGGAGTGGCGGGGGTGGGGATGGGGACATTCAGTACTTC. Translated: CAWSGGGGDGDIQYF.

The CDR3 region has the DNA TGTGCCAGCAGGACTGCTAGCGGGAGGACCCACGAGCAGTACTTC. Protein product: CASRTASGRTHEQYF. This chain connects TRBV2 to TRBJ2-7, with 11 positions matching TRBD2. This CDR3 contains 15 residues. V gave up 6 bases and J gave up 5 bases; unmatched junction bases: 9. In germline, CDR1 is SNHLY, CDR2 FYNNEI.

V gene TRBV10-3 combines with J gene TRBJ1-1; D is ambiguous. Trimming took 7 bases from V and 1 from J, leaving 16 bases between them. Germline V gives CDR1 ENHRY, CDR2 SYGVKD. CDR3 length equals 15 residues. The CDR3 region has the DNA TGTGCCATCAAGCCCTCGGCAGGAACGAACACTGAAGCTTTCTTT. It yields the protein CAIKPSAGTNTEAFF.

Comment on this clone: Within the sample, other DNA sequences also encode this same CDR3. The chain joins TRBV28 to TRBJ1-1, with D maybe TRBD1 (6 bases). The germline CDR1 and CDR2 sequences are MDHEN and SYDVKM. The CDR3 is 14 amino acids. Deletions cut 6 bases from V and 0 bases from J, with 11 bases between. The CDR3 is CASSPGGMNTEAFF. The DNA for the CDR3 is TGTGCCAGCAGCCCCGGGGGCATGAACACTGAAGCTTTCTTT.

As DNA, the CDR3 is TGTGCCAGTAGTGTGGCTAGGGCGGTCCAAGAGACCCAGTACTTC. Its translation: CASSVARAVQETQYF. The rearrangement uses TRBV19 and TRBJ2-5; D is ambiguous. Deletions cut 5 bases from V and 1 base from J, with 14 bases between. This CDR3 region has 15 residues. The germline V gene encodes CDR1 LNHDA and CDR2 SQIVND (reference sequence).

The CDR3 DNA reads as TGTGCCAGCAGTTTTCGCGGTACGAACACCGGGGAGCTGTTTTTT. This codes for CASSFRGTNTGELFF. The genes are TRBV28 and TRBJ2-2; no clear D. The V gene's germline CDR1 is MDHEN and CDR2 SYDVKM. The CDR3 runs 15 residues. V was trimmed by 3 bases and J by 0 bases, leaving 8 bases between them.

This sequence joins TRBV11-2 and TRBJ2-1, with D tentatively TRBD1 (6 bases). CDR1 and CDR2 (germline): SGHAT, FQNNGV. CDR3 length: 16 residues. Trimming cost V 7 bases and J 5 bases, with 21 bases left between them. Written as DNA, the CDR3 is TGTGCCAGCAAATTGGGGACACAGGGAAGACACAATGAGCAGTTCTTC. It encodes CASKLGTQGRHNEQFF.

The gene calls are TRBV9 and TRBJ2-1; D is possibly TRBD2 (7 bases). This CDR3 comprises 17 residues. In germline, CDR1 is SGDLS, CDR2 YYNGEE. V lost 4 bases to trimming and J lost 1 base, with 18 bases between them. The CDR3, as DNA: TGTGCCAGCAGCCCTAGGGGGGGGCCAAGGTCCTACAATGAGCAGTTCTTC. As protein: CASSPRGGPRSYNEQFF.

The chain links TRBV5-8 to TRBJ2-3; D gene uncertain. The germline CDR1 and CDR2 sequences are SGHTS and YDEGEE. V was clipped by 2 bases and J by 8 bases, with 9 bases between them. CDR3 length: 12 residues. The CDR3 protein is CASSLSLGTQYF. CDR3 in DNA: TGTGCCAGCAGCTTATCCCTTGGTACGCAGTATTTT.

J is TRBJ1-3 and V is TRBV28; D uncertain. From germline, CDR1 is MDHEN and CDR2 SYDVKM. Trimming pared 7 bases from V and 4 bases from J, leaving 8 bases between. CDR3 length: 12 amino acids. CDR3 DNA sequence: TGTGCCAGCACCCCTTCAGGAAACACCATATATTTT. It codes for CASTPSGNTIYF.

This clone was seen ten or more times. This sequence joins TRBV6-6 and TRBJ2-1; D remains ambiguous. The CDR3 spans 16 residues. Germline loops: CDR1 MNHNY, CDR2 SVGAGI (reference sequence). Trimming stripped 2 bases from V and 2 bases from J, with 13 bases between. The CDR3, as DNA: TGTGCCAGCAGTTACCCTTTTGTGGGTACCTACAATGAGCAGTTCTTC. This translates into CASSYPFVGTYNEQFF.

This sequence joins TRBV2 and TRBJ2-1; 8 nucleotides agree with TRBD2. The CDR3 runs 16 residues. The V gene's germline CDR1 is SNHLY and CDR2 FYNNEI. V was clipped by 8 bases and J by 1 base; unmatched bases: 10. The CDR3 protein is CASGTGTSGSYNEQFF. CDR3 coding DNA: TGTGCCAGCGGCACCGGGACTAGTGGATCCTACAATGAGCAGTTCTTC. Complete variable domain (other parts from reference TRBV2 and TRBJ2-1): EPEVTQTPSHQVTQMGQEVILRCVPISNHLYFYWYRQILGQKVEFLVSFYNNEISEKSEIFDDQFSVERPDGSNFTLKIRSTKLEDSAMYFCASGTGTSGSYNEQFFGPGTRLTVL.

The chain couples TRBV21-1 to TRBJ2-3; the table's TRBD2 call for D was not verified on the DNA. TRBV21-1 corresponds to a pseudogene. CDR3 size: 10 residues. The CDR3 DNA sequence: TGTGCCGGTAAACCCGTAGCGCAGTATTTT. It is translated as CAGKPVAQYF.

V usage is TRBV5-6 and J usage is TRBJ2-7; D is ambiguous. In germline, CDR1 is SGHDT, CDR2 YYEEEE. The CDR3 length is 14 residues. The ends were cut back, 0 bases at V and 3 bases at J, with 10 bases in the middle. DNA of the CDR3: TGTGCCAGCAGCTTGGTGCAAGATCACTACGAGCAGTACTTC. Amino acid sequence: CASSLVQDHYEQYF.